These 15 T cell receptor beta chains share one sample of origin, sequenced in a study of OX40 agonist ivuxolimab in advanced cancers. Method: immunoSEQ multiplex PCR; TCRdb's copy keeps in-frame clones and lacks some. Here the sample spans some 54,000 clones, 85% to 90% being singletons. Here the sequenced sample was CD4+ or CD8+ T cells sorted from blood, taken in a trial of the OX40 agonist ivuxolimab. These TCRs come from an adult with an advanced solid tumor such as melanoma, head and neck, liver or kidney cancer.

As DNA, the CDR3 is TGTGCCAGCAGTATTAGCGGGGTTATCACCTACGAGCAGTACTTC. Translation: CASSISGVITYEQYF. V is TRBV27 and J is TRBJ2-7, with 8 bases aligning to TRBD2. The CDR3 is made up of 15 amino acids. The ends lost 5 bases at V and 2 bases at J; junction bases unmatched: 8. The V gene's germline CDR1 is MNHEY and CDR2 SMNVEV (reference sequence).

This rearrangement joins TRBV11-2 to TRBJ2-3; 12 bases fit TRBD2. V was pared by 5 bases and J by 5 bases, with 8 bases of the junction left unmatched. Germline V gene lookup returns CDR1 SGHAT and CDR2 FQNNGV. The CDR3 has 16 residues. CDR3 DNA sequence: TGTGCCAGCAGCCTAAGGTCTAGCGGGGGGGTAGATACGCAGTATTTT. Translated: CASSLRSSGGVDTQYF.

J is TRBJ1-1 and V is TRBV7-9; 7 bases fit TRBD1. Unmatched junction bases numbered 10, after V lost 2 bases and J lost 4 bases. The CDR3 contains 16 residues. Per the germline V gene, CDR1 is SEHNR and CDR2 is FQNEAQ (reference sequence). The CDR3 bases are TGTGCCAGCAGCTTAAGTCTAGGGGGCTGGGGCACTGAAGCTTTCTTT. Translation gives CASSLSLGGWGTEAFF.

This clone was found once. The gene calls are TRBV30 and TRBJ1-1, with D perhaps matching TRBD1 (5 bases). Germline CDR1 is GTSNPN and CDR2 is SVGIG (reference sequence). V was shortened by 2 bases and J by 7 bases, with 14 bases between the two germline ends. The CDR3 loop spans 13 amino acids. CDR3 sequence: CAWSIQVSSEAFF. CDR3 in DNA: TGTGCCTGGAGTATACAGGTTTCAAGTGAAGCTTTCTTT.

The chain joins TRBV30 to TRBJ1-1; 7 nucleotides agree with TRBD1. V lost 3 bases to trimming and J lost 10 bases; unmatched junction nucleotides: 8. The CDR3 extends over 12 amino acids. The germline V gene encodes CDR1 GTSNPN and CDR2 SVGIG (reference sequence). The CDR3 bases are TGTGCCTGGAGAAGGACAGGACCGCGAGCTTTCTTT. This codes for CAWRRTGPRAFF.

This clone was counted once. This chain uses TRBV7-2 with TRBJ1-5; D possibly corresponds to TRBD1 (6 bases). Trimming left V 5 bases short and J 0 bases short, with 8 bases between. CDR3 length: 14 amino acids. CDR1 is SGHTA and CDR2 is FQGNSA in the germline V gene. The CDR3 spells CASSKGGSNQPQHF. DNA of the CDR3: TGTGCCAGCAGCAAAGGGGGTAGCAATCAGCCCCAGCATTTT.

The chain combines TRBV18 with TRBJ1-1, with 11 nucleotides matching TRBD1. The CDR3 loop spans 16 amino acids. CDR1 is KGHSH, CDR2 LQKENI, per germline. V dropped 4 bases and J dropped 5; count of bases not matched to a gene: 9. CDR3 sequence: CASSQDRGLGWTEAFF. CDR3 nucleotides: TGTGCCAGCTCACAGGACAGGGGGCTAGGATGGACTGAAGCTTTCTTT.

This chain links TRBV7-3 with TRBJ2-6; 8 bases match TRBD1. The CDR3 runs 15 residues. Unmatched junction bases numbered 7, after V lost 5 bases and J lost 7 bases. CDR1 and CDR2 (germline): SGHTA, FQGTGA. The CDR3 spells CASSHGQGGANVLTF. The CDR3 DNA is TGTGCCAGCAGCCACGGACAGGGAGGTGCCAACGTCCTGACTTTC.

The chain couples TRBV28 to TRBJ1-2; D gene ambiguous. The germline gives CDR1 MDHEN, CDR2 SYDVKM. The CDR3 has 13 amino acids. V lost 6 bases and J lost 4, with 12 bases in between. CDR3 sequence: CASRVSSVYGYTF. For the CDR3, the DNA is TGTGCCAGCAGAGTGAGCTCAGTCTATGGCTACACCTTC.

The DNA for the CDR3 is TGTGCCAGCAGCTCGACAGGGGGCCGAAGAGACACCATATATTTT. Translation gives CASSSTGGRRDTIYF. This chain links TRBV7-9 with TRBJ1-3; 10 bases agree with TRBD1. J gave up 8 bases and V 4 bases, and 8 bases lay outside the gene matches. The CDR3 has 15 residues. Looked up from germline, CDR1 is SEHNR and CDR2 is FQNEAQ (reference sequence).

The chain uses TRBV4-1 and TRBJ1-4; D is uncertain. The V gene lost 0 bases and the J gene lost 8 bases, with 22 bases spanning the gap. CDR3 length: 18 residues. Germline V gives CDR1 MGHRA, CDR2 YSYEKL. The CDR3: CASSQEALRTTAWEKLFF. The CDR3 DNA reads TGCGCCAGCAGCCAAGAAGCCTTAAGAACTACTGCCTGGGAAAAACTGTTTTTT.

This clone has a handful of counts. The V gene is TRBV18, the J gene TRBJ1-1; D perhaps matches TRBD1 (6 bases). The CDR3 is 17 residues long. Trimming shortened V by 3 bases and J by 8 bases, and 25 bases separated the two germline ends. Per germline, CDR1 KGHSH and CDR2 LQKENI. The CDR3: CASSPNAIQNGQGEAFF. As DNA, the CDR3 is TGTGCCAGCTCACCCAACGCTATACAAAACGGCCAGGGGGAAGCTTTCTTT.

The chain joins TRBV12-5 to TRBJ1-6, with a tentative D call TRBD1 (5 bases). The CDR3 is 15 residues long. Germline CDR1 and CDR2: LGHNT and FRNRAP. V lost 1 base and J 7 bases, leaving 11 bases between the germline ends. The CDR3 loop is CASGLGGTENSPLHF. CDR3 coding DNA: TGTGCTAGTGGTTTGGGCGGGACGGAAAATTCACCCCTCCACTTT.

CDR3 amino acids: CASSPRKGDANIQYF. The DNA for the CDR3 is TGTGCCAGCTCACCACGAAAAGGGGATGCGAACATTCAGTACTTC. The chain is built from TRBV18 and TRBJ2-4; the D gene is possibly TRBD1 (5 bases). The CDR3 spans 15 residues. In germline, CDR1 is KGHSH, CDR2 LQKENI. V dropped 1 base and J dropped 7 bases, with 14 bases sitting between them.

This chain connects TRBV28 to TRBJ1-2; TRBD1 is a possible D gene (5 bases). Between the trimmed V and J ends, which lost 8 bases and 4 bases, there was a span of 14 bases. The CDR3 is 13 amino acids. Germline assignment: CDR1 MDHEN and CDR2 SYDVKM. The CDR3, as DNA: TGTGCCAGCGAACTCGGGGGGGGCTATGGCTACACCTTC. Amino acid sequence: CASELGGGYGYTF.